This T cell receptor beta chain is drawn from a study of blood T cell repertoires in COVID-19 (dated by TCRdb to 2018 to 2021). Regarding the study in general: Collaborator samples came from the United States, Italy and Spain and covered acute and convalescent phases of COVID-19. The material from the prospective study consisted of cDNA or gDNA derived from T cells, B-cell-depleted T cells, or PBMCs. Deeply sampled blood TCRbeta repertoires from subjects exposed to, actively infected with, or recovered from COVID-19 were included in the dataset. The repertoires were released in a freely available public database meant as a resource for research on the immune response to SARS-CoV-2. Samples came from the ongoing ImmuneRACE study (first 160 participants) plus 1,254 subjects from 6 global collaborators. The sample metadata nearly always contained a de-identified subject ID, COVID-19 status, age in years and sex. Where HLA class I and class II types were available, the types were taken from metadata supplied by the sample provider, not from assay-based typing.

TCRbeta CDR3 regions were amplified from genomic DNA by means of the immunoSEQ Assay, a bias-controlled multiplex PCR. As for how the authors treated the data: Nucleated cell counts per sample were estimated from amplification of reference gene primers within the assay. To quantify the absolute abundance of each unique TCRbeta CDR3 rearrangement, sequence reads were collapsed and filtered. For each sample, productive Simpson clonality was calculated by taking the square root of Simpson's diversity index across productive rearrangements. Imported from immuneACCESS, the table was reduced by TCRdb to in-frame sequences with V and J called. These copies leave out some clones; in studies compared against another copy, an unresolved V gene accounts for under half, and the cause of the remainder is not known. V and J calls and clone size follow that table, whereas D and trimming were derived from the DNA. This sample gives almost 350,000 clones in total; more than 70% of them show up just once. In total, the top ten clones hold approximately 1% of the sample.

What the study reported, not specific to this receptor: The quantity of clinical and demographic metadata differed by source and by participant and was supplied without curation.

Participants in the prospective study were enrolled through a virtual design, were aged about 18 to 90 years, and lived in approximately 24 United States geographic areas. Cohort assignment in the prospective study relied on participant-reported clinical history from a screening survey and a study questionnaire. Exposed participants were defined as having been in contact with someone with a PCR-confirmed or clinician-diagnosed COVID-19 case within 2 weeks of study entry. In the prospective study, mobile phlebotomists collected whole blood, serum and a nasopharyngeal or oropharyngeal swab from each participant. Prospective study participants could optionally give additional blood draws and questionnaires over an approximately two-month period. Blood samples from the prospective study were shipped frozen or at room temperature prior to DNA extraction. The cysteine opens and the phenylalanine closes a CDR3 of 16 amino acids. The sequence is cut down to CDR3 DNA, 48 bases in frame from base 1. The germline V gene gives CDR1 as MDHEN and CDR2 as SYDVKM. Here V drops 6 bases and J drops 6 bases, and the junction holds 16 bases not matched to any gene.

About this clone itself: No antigen is known for it. Per-base quality was not reported, and no clone a single base away is much larger than it.

Sequencing input: PBMCs or T cells enriched from blood (not recorded which). The chain employs TRBV28 and TRBJ2-7, and TRBD1 aligns with 8 junction nucleotides. This clonotype was obtained from a woman younger than 45 who had been exposed to COVID-19. The bases are TGTGCCAGCAGCCCCTCCGGGCACAGGGGGACCAGCGAGCAGTACTTC. Protein translation: CASSPSGHRGTSEQYF.